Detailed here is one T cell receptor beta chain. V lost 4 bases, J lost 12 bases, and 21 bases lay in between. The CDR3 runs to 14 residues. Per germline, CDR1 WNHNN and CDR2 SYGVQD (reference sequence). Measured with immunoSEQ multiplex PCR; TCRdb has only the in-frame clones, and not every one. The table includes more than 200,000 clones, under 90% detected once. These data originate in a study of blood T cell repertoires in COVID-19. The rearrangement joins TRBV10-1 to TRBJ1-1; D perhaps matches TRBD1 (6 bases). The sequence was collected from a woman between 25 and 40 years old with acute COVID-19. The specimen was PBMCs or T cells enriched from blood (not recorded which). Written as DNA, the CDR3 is TGCGCCAGCAGTGGTCCTTGGGACACCTCTGAGACTTTCTTT. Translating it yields CASSGPWDTSETFF.